Reported below is one T cell receptor (beta chain). Trimming removed 6 bases from V and 2 bases from J, with 14 bases in between. The CDR3 has 16 residues. The germline gives CDR1 KGHSH, CDR2 LQKENI. These data originate in a study of blood T cell repertoires in COVID-19. Study in general: Samples taken during acute and convalescent COVID-19 were collected in the United States, Italy and Spain.

Per the study methods: Nucleated cell number was recorded as an estimate derived from reference gene primer amplification. Using immunoSEQ multiplex PCR, the repertoire was profiled, and TCRdb retains in-frame clones only, with some absent. V and J calls and clone size come straight from that table; D and trimming were deduced from the DNA. The sample contains approximately 140,000 clones, roughly 79% of which appear only once. The chain carries TRBV18 and TRBJ1-6, with TRBD1 as a possible D gene (6 bases). The sequencing sample was made of peripheral blood. This sequence originates from a human donor with acute or convalescent COVID-19. The donor label of this sample is uncertain. The CDR3 is CASSSEQGAYNSPLHF. For the CDR3, the DNA is TGTGCCAGCTCGTCAGAACAGGGAGCCTATAATTCACCCCTCCACTTT.